The rows below give T cell receptor beta chains drawn from one sample of a study of cytomegalovirus exposure and HLA in healthy donors. Here immunoSEQ multiplex PCR was the method, and the copy in TCRdb shows in-frame clones only, minus some. The data show about 130,000 clones, around 85% seen once. What was sequenced was PBMCs. The receptors originated from a woman between 25 and 40 years old in good health and CMV-seropositive. Each CDR3 is given with its conserved first and last residue. The D gene is left open where the match is weak. Clone size is shown for a subset of rows, as once, few, many or a class of expanded clone.

CDR3nt: TGTGCCAGCAGCTCCACAGGGGGGGGTTCACCCCTCCACTTT
CDR3aa: CASSSTGGGSPLHF
d_gene: TRBD1
v_gene: TRBV7-9
abundance: .
j_gene: TRBJ1-6

CDR3nt: TGTGCCACCCCATCTCCAGGGGATTATGGCTACACCTTC
CDR3aa: CATPSPGDYGYTF
d_gene: .
v_gene: TRBV19
abundance: .
j_gene: TRBJ1-2

CDR3nt: TGCAGCGTTGAGGGACAGGGAGCCGGCTACACCTTC
CDR3aa: CSVEGQGAGYTF
d_gene: TRBD1
v_gene: TRBV29-1
abundance: once
j_gene: TRBJ1-2

CDR3nt: TGCGCCAGCAGTGTCCGGGACAGGGTGGTCTATGGCTACACCTTC
CDR3aa: CASSVRDRVVYGYTF
d_gene: TRBD1
v_gene: TRBV4-1
abundance: .
j_gene: TRBJ1-2

CDR3nt: TGCGCCAGCAGCCAAGAAAGGGGAACAGATACGCAGTATTTT
CDR3aa: CASSQERGTDTQYF
d_gene: .
v_gene: TRBV4-1
abundance: .
j_gene: TRBJ2-3

CDR3nt: TGTGCCAGCAGCCGGGACTCCCTCACCGGGGAGCTGTTTTTT
CDR3aa: CASSRDSLTGELFF
d_gene: .
v_gene: TRBV7-2
abundance: .
j_gene: TRBJ2-2

CDR3nt: TGCGCCAGCAGCTTTGGACAGGGGGATGGTGAGCTGTTTTTT
CDR3aa: CASSFGQGDGELFF
d_gene: TRBD1
v_gene: TRBV5-1
abundance: .
j_gene: TRBJ2-2

CDR3nt: TGTGCCAGCAGTTCCAGCGGGAGTTCCGTCAGTGAGCAGTTCTTC
CDR3aa: CASSSSGSSVSEQFF
d_gene: TRBD2
v_gene: TRBV28
abundance: once
j_gene: TRBJ2-1

CDR3nt: TGTGCCAGCAGCTCCCCTCGCGAAGTTGGAGAGACCCAGTACTTC
CDR3aa: CASSSPREVGETQYF
d_gene: .
v_gene: TRBV7-3
abundance: .
j_gene: TRBJ2-5

CDR3nt: TGTGCCAGCAGCCAAAAGGTGGGACTACCTTACAATGAGCAGTTCTTC
CDR3aa: CASSQKVGLPYNEQFF
d_gene: TRBD2
v_gene: TRBV14
abundance: .
j_gene: TRBJ2-1

CDR3nt: TGTGCCAGCAGCGTAGGGTCGGCAGGGGAAAAACTGTTTTTT
CDR3aa: CASSVGSAGEKLFF
d_gene: .
v_gene: TRBV9
abundance: few
j_gene: TRBJ1-4

CDR3nt: TGTGCCAGCAGCGTAGGGGTGGCAGGGGGCACTGAAGCTTTCTTT
CDR3aa: CASSVGVAGGTEAFF
d_gene: TRBD1
v_gene: TRBV9
abundance: .
j_gene: TRBJ1-1

CDR3nt: TGTGCCAGCAGTTTAAGGGCGCCTAGCGGGCCTAGCACAGATACGCAGTATTTT
CDR3aa: CASSLRAPSGPSTDTQYF
d_gene: TRBD2
v_gene: TRBV27
abundance: .
j_gene: TRBJ2-3

CDR3nt: TGTGCCAGCAGCTTAGGCGACAATGAGCAGTTCTTC
CDR3aa: CASSLGDNEQFF
d_gene: .
v_gene: TRBV11-3
abundance: .
j_gene: TRBJ2-1

CDR3nt: TGCGCCAGCAGGGTGGGAGAGAACACTGAAGCTTTCTTT
CDR3aa: CASRVGENTEAFF
d_gene: .
v_gene: TRBV5-1
abundance: .
j_gene: TRBJ1-1

CDR3nt: TGCGCCAGCAGCTTGGACGGGGGGACCACTGAAGCTTTCTTT
CDR3aa: CASSLDGGTTEAFF
d_gene: .
v_gene: TRBV5-1
abundance: .
j_gene: TRBJ1-1

CDR3nt: TGTGCCAGCAGTGAAAGGAAGGGGCCAAACTATGGCTACACCTTC
CDR3aa: CASSERKGPNYGYTF
d_gene: .
v_gene: TRBV6-1
abundance: .
j_gene: TRBJ1-2

CDR3nt: TGTGCCAGTAGTATCTGGCAGGGCTTCGGGGGTTTTAATGAAAAACTGTTTTTT
CDR3aa: CASSIWQGFGGFNEKLFF
d_gene: .
v_gene: TRBV19
abundance: few
j_gene: TRBJ1-4

CDR3nt: TGTGCCAGCAGTGGAATAGCGGGGGGGCGGAATGAGCAGTTCTTC
CDR3aa: CASSGIAGGRNEQFF
d_gene: TRBD2
v_gene: TRBV6-1
abundance: .
j_gene: TRBJ2-1

CDR3nt: TGTGCCAGCAGTTTTGGACAGGGGCGTTCCTACGAGCAGTACTTC
CDR3aa: CASSFGQGRSYEQYF
d_gene: TRBD1
v_gene: TRBV27
abundance: .
j_gene: TRBJ2-7

CDR3nt: TGTGCCAGCAGGTGGGACAGCTCCTACGAGCAGTACTTC
CDR3aa: CASRWDSSYEQYF
d_gene: TRBD1
v_gene: TRBV27
abundance: .
j_gene: TRBJ2-7

CDR3nt: TGTGCCATCAGCAAAGGACTAGCGGGAGGGGAAGAGACCCAGTACTTC
CDR3aa: CAISKGLAGGEETQYF
d_gene: TRBD2
v_gene: TRBV10-3
abundance: .
j_gene: TRBJ2-5

CDR3nt: TGTGCCAGCAGTTTTAGTGAGAACACTGAAGCTTTCTTT
CDR3aa: CASSFSENTEAFF
d_gene: .
v_gene: TRBV28
abundance: .
j_gene: TRBJ1-1

CDR3nt: TGCAGCGTCGCCGGGGACACCTACACTGAAGCTTTCTTT
CDR3aa: CSVAGDTYTEAFF
d_gene: .
v_gene: TRBV29-1
abundance: .
j_gene: TRBJ1-1

CDR3nt: TGTGCCACCAGCAGAGGGGGGCACACTGAAGCTTTCTTT
CDR3aa: CATSRGGHTEAFF
d_gene: .
v_gene: TRBV15
abundance: .
j_gene: TRBJ1-1

CDR3nt: TGCGCCAGCAGCCGGGGGGATACGGTTCGTGGATACACTGAAGCTTTCTTT
CDR3aa: CASSRGDTVRGYTEAFF
d_gene: .
v_gene: TRBV5-1
abundance: .
j_gene: TRBJ1-1

CDR3nt: TGTGCCAGCAGCTTTACACCCGGGGAGCTGTTTTTT
CDR3aa: CASSFTPGELFF
d_gene: .
v_gene: TRBV7-2
abundance: .
j_gene: TRBJ2-2

CDR3nt: TGTGCCAGCAGCGCTCTCGGGGGACAGCATTATGGCTACACCTTC
CDR3aa: CASSALGGQHYGYTF
d_gene: TRBD1
v_gene: TRBV9
abundance: .
j_gene: TRBJ1-2

CDR3nt: TGTGCCAGCAGCGGACAGGGGGTAAAACTGTTTTTT
CDR3aa: CASSGQGVKLFF
d_gene: TRBD1
v_gene: TRBV2
abundance: .
j_gene: TRBJ1-4

CDR3nt: TGCGCCAGCAGTGACGGATTAGCGGCTACCTACGAGCAGTACTTC
CDR3aa: CASSDGLAATYEQYF
d_gene: .
v_gene: TRBV10-2
abundance: .
j_gene: TRBJ2-7

CDR3nt: TGTGCCAGCAGCTTATCCCCGTATTCCACAGGTGAAACCTGGGAAGCTTTCTTT
CDR3aa: CASSLSPYSTGETWEAFF
d_gene: .
v_gene: TRBV7-6
abundance: .
j_gene: TRBJ1-1

CDR3nt: TGCGCCAGCAGCCCAACCCGACAGGGCGCTAACACCGGGGAGCTGTTTTTT
CDR3aa: CASSPTRQGANTGELFF
d_gene: TRBD1
v_gene: TRBV5-1
abundance: .
j_gene: TRBJ2-2

CDR3nt: TGTGCCATAGGAGAGCGGGAGTTCGGGGCCGAGCAGTACTTC
CDR3aa: CAIGEREFGAEQYF
d_gene: TRBD2
v_gene: TRBV5-4
abundance: .
j_gene: TRBJ2-7

CDR3nt: TGTGCCAGCAGTGACACTAGCGGGAGATTAGACGAGCAGTACTTC
CDR3aa: CASSDTSGRLDEQYF
d_gene: TRBD2
v_gene: TRBV2
abundance: few
j_gene: TRBJ2-7

CDR3nt: TGTGCCTGGAGTGAACAGATCACAGAGACCCAGTACTTC
CDR3aa: CAWSEQITETQYF
d_gene: .
v_gene: TRBV30
abundance: .
j_gene: TRBJ2-5

CDR3nt: TGTGCCAGCAGTTACAGATCAGCCACACTATTCTATGGCTACACCTTC
CDR3aa: CASSYRSATLFYGYTF
d_gene: .
v_gene: TRBV6-5
abundance: .
j_gene: TRBJ1-2

CDR3nt: TGTGCAAGTCGCCTCTCTGGGCAGCTCTACGAGCAGTACTTC
CDR3aa: CASRLSGQLYEQYF
d_gene: .
v_gene: TRBV12-2
abundance: .
j_gene: TRBJ2-7

CDR3nt: TGTGCCAGCAGCCTTGCTGGGACAGCAGGGAAAACCGGGGAGCTGTTTTTT
CDR3aa: CASSLAGTAGKTGELFF
d_gene: TRBD1
v_gene: TRBV7-3
abundance: .
j_gene: TRBJ2-2

CDR3nt: TGTGCCAGCTCACCCCACCCGGGGGGGAATCAGCCCCAGCATTTT
CDR3aa: CASSPHPGGNQPQHF
d_gene: .
v_gene: TRBV18
abundance: once
j_gene: TRBJ1-5

CDR3nt: TGTGCCAGCAGCTGCCAGGGGGCCTTCAATCAGCCCCAGCATTTT
CDR3aa: CASSCQGAFNQPQHF
d_gene: .
v_gene: TRBV21-1
abundance: .
j_gene: TRBJ1-5

CDR3nt: TGTGCCAGTAGTTTATCTGGACAGGGCCACGAGCAGTACTTC
CDR3aa: CASSLSGQGHEQYF
d_gene: TRBD1
v_gene: TRBV19
abundance: .
j_gene: TRBJ2-7

CDR3nt: TGTGCCAGCAGTTTAATGACAGGGGCCTACGAGCAGTACTTC
CDR3aa: CASSLMTGAYEQYF
d_gene: TRBD1
v_gene: TRBV28
abundance: .
j_gene: TRBJ2-7

CDR3nt: TGTGCCAGCAGCCAGGCCCAGACCCAGTACTTC
CDR3aa: CASSQAQTQYF
d_gene: .
v_gene: TRBV5-4
abundance: .
j_gene: TRBJ2-5

CDR3nt: TGCGCCAGCAGCGACGTCGGGAAATCGGATACGCAGTATTTT
CDR3aa: CASSDVGKSDTQYF
d_gene: .
v_gene: TRBV5-1
abundance: .
j_gene: TRBJ2-3

CDR3nt: TGTGCCAGCAGACAGGGTGCTCCTCCTGAAGCTTTCTTT
CDR3aa: CASRQGAPPEAFF
d_gene: .
v_gene: TRBV28
abundance: .
j_gene: TRBJ1-1

CDR3nt: TGTGCCAGCAGCCCGGACAGGGGGCGGGAAAAACTGTTTTTT
CDR3aa: CASSPDRGREKLFF
d_gene: TRBD1
v_gene: TRBV2
abundance: .
j_gene: TRBJ1-4

CDR3nt: TGCGCCAGCAGTGAGTGGCGCCCAGGACTGGCCACAGATACGCAGTATTTT
CDR3aa: CASSEWRPGLATDTQYF
d_gene: .
v_gene: TRBV10-2
abundance: .
j_gene: TRBJ2-3

CDR3nt: TGTGCCAGCAGCGTAGGAGGAGCGGGAGGGCCCTACAATGAGCAGTTCTTC
CDR3aa: CASSVGGAGGPYNEQFF
d_gene: TRBD2
v_gene: TRBV9
abundance: .
j_gene: TRBJ2-1